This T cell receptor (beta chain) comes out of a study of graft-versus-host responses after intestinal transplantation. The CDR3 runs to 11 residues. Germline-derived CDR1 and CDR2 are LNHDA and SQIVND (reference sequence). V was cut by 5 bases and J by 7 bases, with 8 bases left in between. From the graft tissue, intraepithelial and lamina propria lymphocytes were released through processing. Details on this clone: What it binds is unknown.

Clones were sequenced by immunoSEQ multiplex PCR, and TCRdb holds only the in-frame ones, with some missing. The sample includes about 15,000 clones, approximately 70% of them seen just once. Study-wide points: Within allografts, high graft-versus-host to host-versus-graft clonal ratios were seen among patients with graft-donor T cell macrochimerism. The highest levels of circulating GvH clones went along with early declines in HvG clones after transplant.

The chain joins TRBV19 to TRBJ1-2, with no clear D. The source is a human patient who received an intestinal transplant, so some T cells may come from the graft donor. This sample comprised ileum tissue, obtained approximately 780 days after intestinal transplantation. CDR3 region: CASSWGIGYTF. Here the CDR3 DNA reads TGTGCCAGTAGTTGGGGTATTGGCTACACCTTC.